This note documents a single T cell receptor beta chain sequence. These data come from a study of blood T cell repertoires in COVID-19. Study-level background: Researchers got acute and convalescent COVID-19 samples from the United States, Italy and Spain. T cells, B-cell-depleted T cells, or PBMCs supplied cDNA or gDNA.

Original processing notes: For nucleated cells, counts were estimated from reference gene primer amplification. Profiling relied on immunoSEQ multiplex PCR, and the TCRdb table lists in-frame clones only, not all of them. V, J and clone size were drawn from that table, and D and trimming were deduced from the DNA. Among some 300,000 clones listed, about 87% were seen once. Germline V gene data show CDR1 as LGHNA and CDR2 as YSLEER. The CDR3 spans 16 residues. V shed 0 bases and J 6 bases; nucleotides not matched to a gene: 10. The sequencing sample was made of peripheral blood. The clonotype comes from a woman in her twenties or thirties who had recovered from COVID-19. The chain has TRBV4-3 and TRBJ1-2; 7 bases align to TRBD1. The DNA for the CDR3 is TGCGCCAGCAGCCAAGATCTATTTGTCAGGGGGGATGGCTACACCTTC. It encodes CASSQDLFVRGDGYTF.